Listed below are T cell receptor beta chains from one sample, sequenced in a study of T cells in Graves' hyperthyroidism and ophthalmopathy. In TCRdb, the multiplex PCR reads were re-called with MiXCR into one record per CDR3 protein. The table records about 98,000 distinct CDR3 sequences, around 42% of them present only once. The sequenced sample consisted of peripheral blood or thyroid tissue (not recorded which). The receptors were gathered from a woman under 40 with Graves' hyperthyroidism. CDR3s leave out the opening cysteine and the closing phenylalanine or tryptophan. The listing skips clone size in some rows; elsewhere it reads once, few, many or a size class.

>TRBJ2-2|TRBV30|-
TWRGRAGTGELF
>TRBJ1-2|TRBV2|many
ASSVQGQGWSGYT
>TRBJ2-5|TRBV4-1|many
ASSHRSGLETQY
>-|TRBV24-1|once
ATSDYRNTEAF
>TRBJ1-4|TRBV7-9|many
ASNLRTGDEKLF
>TRBJ2-7|TRBV7-9|many
ASSSPSGRFDEQY
>TRBJ2-1|TRBV7-9|few
ASTQGLGHNEQF
>TRBJ2-2|TRBV7-9|-
ATTRPGELF
>TRBJ1-2|TRBV14|-
ASSHRTWHYGYT
>TRBJ2-3|TRBV7-2|-
ASSFSSGTDTQY
>TRBJ1-6|TRBV28|few
ASTQSRTGANSPLH
>TRBJ2-7|TRBV5-1|many
ASSEWTGGSYEQY
>TRBJ2-5|TRBV7-2|-
ASSDTGGEETQY
>TRBJ1-4|TRBV7-9|many
ASSLAGYGKLF
>TRBJ1-2|TRBV5-6|many
ASSFGDTENYGYT
>TRBJ2-7|TRBV20-1|-
SAWGLVYEQY
>TRBJ1-2|TRBV6-5|-
TSSYSFGGDGYT